This T cell receptor (beta chain) is drawn from a study of cytomegalovirus exposure and HLA in healthy donors. CDR1 SGHRS and CDR2 YFSETQ come from the germline V gene. V lost 4 bases and J 4 bases, leaving 14 bases between the germline ends. CDR3 length: 15 residues. Use of 60 Vbeta and 13 Jbeta primers characterized the PCR. Produced via immunoSEQ multiplex PCR; TCRdb's table is partial and in-frame only. The sample includes hundreds of thousands of clones, about 89% seen only once; the top ten take approximately 1%. The chain uses TRBV5-1 and TRBJ1-4, with D hard to call. The specimen sequenced was PBMCs. The sequence came from a woman aged 18 to 35 in good health and CMV-seronegative. The CDR3 is CASSLGKGVNEKLFF. The CDR3 DNA follows: TGCGCCAGCAGCCTGGGGAAGGGAGTTAATGAAAAACTGTTTTTT.